This T cell receptor (beta chain) was captured by sequencing in a study of cytomegalovirus exposure and HLA in healthy donors. The donors (healthy individuals) were bone marrow donors. After removal of 3 bases from V and 1 base from J, the junction contained 5 bases not matched to a gene. Per germline, CDR1 SGHRS and CDR2 YFSETQ. The CDR3 is made up of 18 amino acids. About this clone: Its antigen is still unknown.

PCR was performed using 60 Vbeta and 13 Jbeta primers. Sequenced by immunoSEQ multiplex PCR; TCRdb stores in-frame clones only, minus some. The repertoire includes 150,000 to 200,000 clones, about 80% of them detected once, and about 3.4% sits in the top ten. Study-level results: Being indistinguishable, some V segments were excluded, TRBV6-2 and TRBV6-3 among them. With further analysis later on, most CMV-associated TCR beta chains appeared HLA-restricted. It was only CMV serostatus that was available as immune exposure information.

Source material: PBMCs. This receptor was identified in a man aged 35-49 years in good health and CMV-seropositive. The chain has TRBV5-1 and TRBJ2-6, with 12 bases matching TRBD1. CDR3 bases: TGCGCCAGCAGCTCGGGGGGACAGGGGGCGTCTGGGGCCAACGTCCTGACTTTC. Protein: CASSSGGQGASGANVLTF.